The clone carrying this T cell receptor (beta chain) was picked up a small number of times. Its cognate antigen is unknown. This sample was taken from a study of T cell repertoires in cytomegalovirus infection. TCRdb reprocessed the reads via MiXCR and lists one record per CDR3 protein. The sample records under 450,000 distinct CDR3 sequences, about 35% being singletons. The CDR3 consists of 13 residues. Trimming took off 1 base at V and 8 bases at J, with 11 bases between the two ends. CDR1 and CDR2 (germline): SGHTA, FQGNSA. This receptor was identified in a human donor in good health (CMV status not recorded). Some clones in this sample may be carry-over from other donors' samples. The sequencing here drew on cultured PBMCs, taken from culture after CMV antigen stimulation. V and J are TRBV7-2 and TRBJ1-2, with D possibly matching TRBD1 (5 bases). CDR3 coding DNA: TGTGCCAGCAGCTTAGAGACCCGACAGGGCTACACCTTC. It yields the protein CASSLETRQGYTF. The entire variable domain, with the rest obtained from reference TRBV7-2 and TRBJ1-2, is as follows: GAGVSQSPSNKVTEKGKDVELRCDPISGHTALYWYRQSLGQGLEFLIYFQGNSAPDKSGLPSDRFSAERTGGSVSTLTIQRTQQEDSAVYLCASSLETRQGYTFGSGTRLTVV.